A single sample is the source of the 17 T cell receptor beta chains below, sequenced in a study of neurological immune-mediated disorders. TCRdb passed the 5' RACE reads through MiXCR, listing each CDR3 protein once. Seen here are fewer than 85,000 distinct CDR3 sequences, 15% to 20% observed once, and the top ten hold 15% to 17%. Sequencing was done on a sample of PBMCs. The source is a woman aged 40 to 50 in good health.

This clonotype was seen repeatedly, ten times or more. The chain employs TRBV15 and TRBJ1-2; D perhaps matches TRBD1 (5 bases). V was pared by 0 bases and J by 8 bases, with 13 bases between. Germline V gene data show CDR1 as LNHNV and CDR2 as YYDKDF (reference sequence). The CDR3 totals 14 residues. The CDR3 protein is CATSRDRTGGGYTF. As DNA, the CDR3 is TGTGCCACCAGCAGAGACCGTACGGGGGGAGGCTACACCTTC.

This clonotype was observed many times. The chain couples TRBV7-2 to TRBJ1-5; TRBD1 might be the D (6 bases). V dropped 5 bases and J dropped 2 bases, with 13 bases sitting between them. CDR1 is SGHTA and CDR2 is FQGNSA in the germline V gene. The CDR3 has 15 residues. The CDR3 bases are TGTGCCAGCAGCCGAGGGGGATGGGGCAATCAGCCCCAGCATTTT. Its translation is CASSRGGWGNQPQHF.

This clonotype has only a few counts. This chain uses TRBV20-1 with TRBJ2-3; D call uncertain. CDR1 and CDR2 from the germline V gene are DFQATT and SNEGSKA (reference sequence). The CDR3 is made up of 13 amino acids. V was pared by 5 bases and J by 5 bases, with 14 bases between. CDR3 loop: CSAPIGHRDTQYF. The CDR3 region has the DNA TGCAGTGCTCCCATTGGGCACAGAGATACGCAGTATTTT.

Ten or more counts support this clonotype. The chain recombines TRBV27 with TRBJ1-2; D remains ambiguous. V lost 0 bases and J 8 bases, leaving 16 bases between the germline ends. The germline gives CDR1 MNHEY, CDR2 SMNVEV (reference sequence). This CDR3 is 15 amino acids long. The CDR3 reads CASSLSGRTLPGYTF. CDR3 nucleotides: TGTGCCAGCAGTTTATCGGGGAGGACCCTTCCCGGCTACACCTTC.

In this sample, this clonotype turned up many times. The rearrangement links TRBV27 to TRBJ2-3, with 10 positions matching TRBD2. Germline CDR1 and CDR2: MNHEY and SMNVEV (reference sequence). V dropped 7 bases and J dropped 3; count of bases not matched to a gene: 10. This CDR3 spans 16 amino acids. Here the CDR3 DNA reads TGTGCCAGCACCCCGGGTAGCGGGGGGTTTACAGATACGCAGTATTTT. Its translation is CASTPGSGGFTDTQYF.

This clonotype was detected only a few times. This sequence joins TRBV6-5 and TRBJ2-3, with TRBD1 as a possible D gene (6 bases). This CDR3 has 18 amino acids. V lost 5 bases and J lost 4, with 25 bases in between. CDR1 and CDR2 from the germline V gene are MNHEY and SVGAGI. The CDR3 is CASSPLRLWGPRADTQYF. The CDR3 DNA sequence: TGTGCCAGCAGTCCTCTCCGGTTGTGGGGGCCTCGGGCAGATACGCAGTATTTT.

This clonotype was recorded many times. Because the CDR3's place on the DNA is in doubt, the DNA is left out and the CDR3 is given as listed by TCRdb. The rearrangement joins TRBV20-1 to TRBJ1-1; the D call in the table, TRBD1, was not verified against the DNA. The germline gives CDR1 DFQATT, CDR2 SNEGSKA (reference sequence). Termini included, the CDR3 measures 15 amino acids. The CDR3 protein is CSAVPFRGRVTEAFF.

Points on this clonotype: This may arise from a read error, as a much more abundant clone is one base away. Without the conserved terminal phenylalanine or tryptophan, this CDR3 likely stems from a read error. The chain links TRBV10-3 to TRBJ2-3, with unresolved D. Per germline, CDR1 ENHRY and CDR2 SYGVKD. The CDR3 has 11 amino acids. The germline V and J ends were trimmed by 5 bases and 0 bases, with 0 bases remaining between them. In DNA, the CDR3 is TGTGCCATCAGTAGCACAGATACGCAGTATTGT. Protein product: CAISSTDTQYC.

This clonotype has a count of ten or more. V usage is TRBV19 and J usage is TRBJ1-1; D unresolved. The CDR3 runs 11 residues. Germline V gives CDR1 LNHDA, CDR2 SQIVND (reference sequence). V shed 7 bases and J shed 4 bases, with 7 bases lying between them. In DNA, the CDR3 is TGTGCCAGTAAATCCAGCACTGAAGCTTTCTTT. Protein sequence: CASKSSTEAFF.

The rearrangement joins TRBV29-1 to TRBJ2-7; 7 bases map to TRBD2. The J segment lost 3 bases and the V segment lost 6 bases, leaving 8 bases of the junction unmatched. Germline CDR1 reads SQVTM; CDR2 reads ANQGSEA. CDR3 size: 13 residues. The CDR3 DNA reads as TGCAGCGTCCTGACTAGCCTCAACTACGAGCAGTACTTC. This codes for CSVLTSLNYEQYF.

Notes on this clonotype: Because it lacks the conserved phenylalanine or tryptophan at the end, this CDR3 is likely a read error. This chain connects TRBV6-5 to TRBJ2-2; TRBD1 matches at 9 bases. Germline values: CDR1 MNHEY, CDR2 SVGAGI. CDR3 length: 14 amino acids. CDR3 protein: CASSGQGKTGDLFL. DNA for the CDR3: TGTGCCAGCAGTGGACAGGGGAAAACCGGGGACCTGTTTCTT.

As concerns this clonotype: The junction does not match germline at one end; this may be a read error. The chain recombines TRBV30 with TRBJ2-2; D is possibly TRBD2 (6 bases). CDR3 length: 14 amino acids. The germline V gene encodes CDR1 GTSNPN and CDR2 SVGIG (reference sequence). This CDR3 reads CAWGWGTNTGGLFF. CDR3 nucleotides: TGTGCCTGGGGTTGGGGAACGAACACCGGGGGGCTGTTTTTT.

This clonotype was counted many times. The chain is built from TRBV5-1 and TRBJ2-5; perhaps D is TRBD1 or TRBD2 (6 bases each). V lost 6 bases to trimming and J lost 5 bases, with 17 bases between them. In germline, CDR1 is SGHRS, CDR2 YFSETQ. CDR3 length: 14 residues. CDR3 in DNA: TGCGCCAGCACCGGGGGCGGATTGATGGAGACCCAGTACTTC. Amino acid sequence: CASTGGGLMETQYF.

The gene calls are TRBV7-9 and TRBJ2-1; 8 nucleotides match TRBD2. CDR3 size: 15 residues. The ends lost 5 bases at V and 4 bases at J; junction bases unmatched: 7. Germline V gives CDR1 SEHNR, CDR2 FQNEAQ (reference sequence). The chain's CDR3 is CASSLVGGGYNEQFF. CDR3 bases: TGTGCCAGCAGCCTCGTCGGGGGGGGATACAATGAGCAGTTCTTC.

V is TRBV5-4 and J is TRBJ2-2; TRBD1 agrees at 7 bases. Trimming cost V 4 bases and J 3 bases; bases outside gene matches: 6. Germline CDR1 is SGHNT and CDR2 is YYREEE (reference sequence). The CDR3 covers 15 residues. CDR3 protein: CASSTQGPDTGELFF. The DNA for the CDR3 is TGTGCCAGCAGCACACAGGGGCCCGACACCGGGGAGCTGTTTTTT.

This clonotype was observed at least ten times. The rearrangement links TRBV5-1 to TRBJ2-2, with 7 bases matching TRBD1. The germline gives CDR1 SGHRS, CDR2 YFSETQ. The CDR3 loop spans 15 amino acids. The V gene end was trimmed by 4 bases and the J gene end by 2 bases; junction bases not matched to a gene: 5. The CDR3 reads CASSQDRANTGELFF. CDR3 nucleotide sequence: TGCGCCAGCAGCCAAGACAGGGCCAACACCGGGGAGCTGTTTTTT. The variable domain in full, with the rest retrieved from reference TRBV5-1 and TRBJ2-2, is KAGVTQTPRYLIKTRGQQVTLSCSPISGHRSVSWYQQTPGQGLQFLFEYFSETQRNKGNFPGRFSGRQFSNSRSEMNVSTLELGDSALYLCASSQDRANTGELFFGEGSRLTVL.

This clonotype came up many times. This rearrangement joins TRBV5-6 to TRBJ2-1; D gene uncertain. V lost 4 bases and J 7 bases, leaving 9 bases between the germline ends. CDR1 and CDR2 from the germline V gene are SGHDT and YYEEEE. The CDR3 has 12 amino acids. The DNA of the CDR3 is TGTGCCAGCAGCCGAGTGGATAATGAGCAGTTCTTC. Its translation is CASSRVDNEQFF. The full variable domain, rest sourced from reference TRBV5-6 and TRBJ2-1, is DAGVTQSPTHLIKTRGQQVTLRCSPKSGHDTVSWYQQALGQGPQFIFQYYEEEERQRGNFPDRFSGHQFPNYSSELNVNALLLGDSALYLCASSRVDNEQFFGPGTRLTVL.